The 23 T cell receptor beta chains given below trace back to one sample, sequenced in a study of blood T cells in healthy people across ages. Using a J-beta primer mix together with a sample-barcoded 5' primer, a second PCR was run for about 7 to 12 cycles. Via MiXCR, TCRdb re-called the 5' RACE reads, giving one row per CDR3 protein. The sample has about 970,000 distinct CDR3 sequences; about 53% are singletons. The specimen sequenced was blood. The receptors stem from a woman between 55 and 75 years old in good health.

The rearrangement links TRBV20-1 to TRBJ2-1, with 8 bases aligning to TRBD2. After removal of 7 bases from V and 2 bases from J, the junction contained 4 bases not matched to a gene. The CDR3 length is 13 residues. The germline CDR1 and CDR2 sequences are DFQATT and SNEGSKA (reference sequence). The DNA for the CDR3 is TGCAGTGTCGGCGGGAGGACCTACAATGAGCAGTTCTTC. Encoded protein: CSVGGRTYNEQFF.

The V gene is TRBV7-9, the J gene TRBJ1-2, with 7 bases fitting TRBD1. The V gene end was trimmed by 5 bases and the J gene end by 4 bases; junction bases not matched to a gene: 7. This CDR3 region has 14 residues. Germline CDR1 and CDR2: SEHNR and FQNEAQ (reference sequence). The CDR3 reads CASSMTGRGYGYTF. CDR3 coding DNA: TGTGCCAGCAGCATGACAGGGAGGGGCTATGGCTACACCTTC. The variable domain in full, with the rest retrieved from reference TRBV7-9 and TRBJ1-2, is DTGVSQNPRHKITKRGQNVTFRCDPISEHNRLYWYRQTLGQGPEFLTYFQNEAQLEKSRLLSDRFSAERPKGSFSTLEIQRTEQGDSAMYLCASSMTGRGYGYTFGSGTRLTVV.

The chain carries TRBV5-1 and TRBJ2-3; TRBD2 matches at 7 bases. After removal of 3 bases from V and 5 bases from J, the junction contained 3 bases not matched to a gene. Germline V CDR1 and CDR2: SGHRS, YFSETQ. The length of the CDR3 is 13 residues. CDR3 residues: CASSWGGEDTQYF. The CDR3, as DNA: TGCGCCAGCAGCTGGGGGGGAGAAGATACGCAGTATTTT.

The rearrangement joins TRBV15 to TRBJ2-4, with a possible D match to TRBD2 (6 bases). Trimming pared 2 bases from V and 8 bases from J, leaving 19 bases between. The germline V gene encodes CDR1 LNHNV and CDR2 YYDKDF (reference sequence). This CDR3 spans 16 amino acids. The DNA of the CDR3 is TGTGCCACCAGCAGACCACCGGGACTCTTAAAACACATTCAGTACTTC. Amino acid sequence: CATSRPPGLLKHIQYF.

The sample holds a few counts of this clonotype. This chain uses TRBV4-2 with TRBJ2-1, with 7 bases aligning to TRBD2. The V segment lost 5 bases and the J segment 2 bases; nucleotides outside the gene matches: 9. Looked up from germline, CDR1 is LGHNA and CDR2 is YNFKEQ. The CDR3 is made up of 16 amino acids. CDR3 loop: CASSSQTSRTYNEQFF. The CDR3 region has the DNA TGTGCCAGCAGCTCTCAGACTAGCAGGACCTACAATGAGCAGTTCTTC.

The chain joins TRBV7-2 to TRBJ2-7, with no clear D. The V gene lost 1 base and the J gene lost 7 bases, with 11 bases spanning the gap. This CDR3 is 13 amino acids long. The germline gives CDR1 SGHTA, CDR2 FQGNSA. The CDR3, as DNA: TGTGCCAGCAGCTTAGGTTGGGTTCCTGAGCAGTACTTC. It yields the protein CASSLGWVPEQYF. Using reference TRBV7-2 and TRBJ2-7 for the parts outside the CDR3, the full variable domain is GAGVSQSPSNKVTEKGKDVELRCDPISGHTALYWYRQSLGQGLEFLIYFQGNSAPDKSGLPSDRFSAERTGGSVSTLTIQRTQQEDSAVYLCASSLGWVPEQYFGPGTRLTVT.

For the CDR3, the DNA is TGTGCCAGCAGCGTATCCCCCAGGGGCCACGAGCAGTACTTC. This sequence encodes CASSVSPRGHEQYF. V usage is TRBV13 and J usage is TRBJ2-7; perhaps TRBD1 as D (6 bases). Trimming cost V 5 bases and J 5 bases, with 16 bases left between them. The CDR3 spans 14 residues. CDR1 and CDR2 (germline): PRHDT, FYEKMQ (reference sequence).

The J gene is TRBJ2-1, the V gene TRBV12-3 or TRBV12-4; tentative D call: TRBD2 (5 bases). This CDR3 is 15 amino acids long. Trimming removed 6 bases at V and 2 bases at J, with 14 bases between. The CDR3 DNA is TGTGCCAGCAGCCCCTTTAGCGCGGCCTACAATGAGCAGTTCTTC. Translating it yields CASSPFSAAYNEQFF.

A single count supports this clonotype. The chain carries TRBV10-3 and TRBJ2-3; 11 bases are shared with TRBD2. Germline trimming cut 8 bases from V and 2 bases from J; bases unmatched to any gene: 3. The CDR3 is 14 residues long. The germline V gene encodes CDR1 ENHRY and CDR2 SYGVKD. This CDR3 is CAIGSGRATDTQYF. CDR3 in DNA: TGTGCCATCGGTAGCGGGAGGGCCACAGATACGCAGTATTTT.

This sequence joins TRBV29-1 and TRBJ2-1; 9 positions agree with TRBD1. Germline V gene lookup returns CDR1 SQVTM and CDR2 ANQGSEA. The trim removed 4 bases at V and 4 bases at J, leaving 5 bases unmatched. This CDR3 contains 14 residues. Here the CDR3 reads CSVARGTGYNEQFF. As DNA, the CDR3 is TGCAGCGTTGCTAGGGGGACAGGGTACAATGAGCAGTTCTTC.

This clonotype was seen a handful of times. The V gene is TRBV7-2, the J gene TRBJ2-7; D might be TRBD2 (6 bases). Germline loops: CDR1 SGHTA, CDR2 FQGNSA. The CDR3 sequence is 16 residues long. Between the trimmed V and J ends, which lost 5 bases and 2 bases, there was a span of 19 bases. DNA of the CDR3: TGTGCCAGCAGCACCAGACGGGAGCCCCCCCCCTACGAGCAGTACTTC. Its protein product is CASSTRREPPPYEQYF.

V and J are TRBV7-9 and TRBJ2-2; D is uncertain. V was clipped by 5 bases and J by 8 bases, with 6 bases between them. Germline V CDR1 and CDR2: SEHNR, FQNEAQ (reference sequence). The CDR3 sequence is 11 residues long. The CDR3 reads CASSIRGELFF. The CDR3 bases are TGTGCCAGCAGCATACGGGGGGAGCTGTTTTTT.

This rearrangement joins TRBV5-6 to TRBJ2-1; 8 positions match TRBD2. The CDR3 length is 14 residues. J gave up 8 bases and V 5 bases, and 9 bases lay outside the gene matches. Per the germline V gene, CDR1 is SGHDT and CDR2 is YYEEEE. CDR3 coding DNA: TGTGCCAGCAGGCCCCCGGGACTAGTCTATGAGCAGTTCTTC. It is translated as CASRPPGLVYEQFF.

Remarks on this clonotype: A junction end diverges from the germline sequence, so it may reflect a read error. This chain connects TRBV12-3 or TRBV12-4 to TRBJ2-3, with TRBD1 matching over 8 bases. This CDR3 has 15 amino acids. CDR3 nucleotides: TGTGCCGGCAGTTGCCAGGGGGCGGGCTTTGCGCCGCAGTATTTT. Protein: CAGSCQGAGFAPQYF.

The rearrangement uses TRBV7-7 and TRBJ2-3, with 7 bases identical to TRBD2. Germline CDR1 SSHAT, CDR2 FNYEAQ (reference sequence). V dropped 5 bases and J dropped 4; count of bases not matched to a gene: 18. CDR3 length: 18 residues. CDR3 loop: CASSRGPVGSTSADTQYF. The CDR3 DNA sequence: TGTGCCAGCAGCAGGGGCCCCGTTGGGTCCACTAGCGCAGATACGCAGTATTTT.

The CDR3 here is CASRPLAGGPMEQYF. DNA for the CDR3: TGTGCCAGCAGGCCACTAGCGGGAGGGCCGATGGAGCAGTACTTC. The chain is built from TRBV28 and TRBJ2-5; the match to TRBD2 covers 13 bases. This CDR3 has 15 residues. Germline CDR1 is MDHEN and CDR2 is SYDVKM. After removal of 6 bases from V and 11 bases from J, the junction contained 12 bases not matched to a gene. The full variable domain, in which reference TRBV28 and TRBJ2-5 provide the parts outside the CDR3, is DVKVTQSSRYLVKRTGEKVFLECVQDMDHENMFWYRQDPGLGLRLIYFSYDVKMKEKGDIPEGYSVSREKKERFSLILESASTNQTSMYLCASRPLAGGPMEQYFGPGTRLLVL.

This chain uses TRBV14 with TRBJ2-7; D is tentatively TRBD1 or TRBD2 (6 bases each). Trimming left V 4 bases short and J 5 bases short, with 12 bases between. Germline assignment: CDR1 SGHDN and CDR2 FVKESK. The CDR3 is 13 residues long. Here the CDR3 reads CASSPNRGDEQYF. DNA for the CDR3: TGTGCCAGCAGCCCTAATAGGGGGGACGAGCAGTACTTC.

This chain joins TRBV9 and TRBJ2-3, with a weak D call TRBD2 (5 bases). Germline CDR1 and CDR2: SGDLS and YYNGEE. V was pared by 0 bases and J by 4 bases, with 15 bases between. The CDR3 consists of 16 residues. CDR3 bases: TGTGCCAGCAGCGTAGTGGCTAGCCCGAGGTCAGATACGCAGTATTTT. It codes for CASSVVASPRSDTQYF.

This clonotype has only a few counts. The V call is TRBV4-1, the J call TRBJ2-4; D gene uncertain. The CDR3 sequence is 14 residues long. Trimming left V 5 bases short and J 5 bases short, with 13 bases between. Looked up from germline, CDR1 is MGHRA and CDR2 is YSYEKL. Written as DNA, the CDR3 is TGCGCCAGCAGCTGGCTCGGGCGAGAAAACATTCAGTACTTC. It yields the protein CASSWLGRENIQYF.

This clonotype was detected only a few times. This chain links TRBV6-6 with TRBJ2-3; D unresolved. There are 13 residues in the CDR3. V was pared by 0 bases and J by 5 bases, with 6 bases between. The germline V gene encodes CDR1 MNHNY and CDR2 SVGAGI (reference sequence). The CDR3 is CASSYSIGDTQYF. CDR3 nucleotide sequence: TGTGCCAGCAGTTACTCGATTGGAGATACGCAGTATTTT.

This CDR3 reads CASSLNTNEKLFF. In DNA, the CDR3 is TGTGCCAGCAGCCTCAATACTAATGAAAAACTGTTTTTT. The J gene is TRBJ1-4, the V gene TRBV7-3; no clear D gene. CDR1 and CDR2 (germline): SGHTA, FQGTGA. V lost 5 bases to trimming and J lost 2 bases, with 6 bases between them. CDR3 length: 13 amino acids.

The chain is built from TRBV20-1 and TRBJ2-1, with 9 bases lining up with TRBD2. The V and J ends lost 0 bases and 3 bases, in that order; junction bases with no gene match: 9. Germline loops: CDR1 DFQATT, CDR2 SNEGSKA (reference sequence). This CDR3 has 17 amino acids. CDR3 bases: TGCAGTGCTAGAGACTTCTTGGTAGCGGGGGACTACAATGAGCAGTTCTTC. Protein sequence: CSARDFLVAGDYNEQFF.

This chain joins TRBV12-3 or TRBV12-4 and TRBJ2-1, with D hard to call. The CDR3 consists of 14 residues. Trimming removed 0 bases at V and 4 bases at J, with 7 bases between. CDR3 nucleotides: TGTGCCAGCAGTTTAGCGTGGGATTACAATGAGCAGTTCTTC. Its protein product is CASSLAWDYNEQFF.